The 22 T cell receptor beta chains below all came from one sample that was sequenced in a study of early T cells in non-severe SARS-CoV-2 infection. In TCRdb, the 5' RACE reads were re-called with MiXCR into one record per CDR3 protein. In the table there are 30,000 to 40,000 distinct CDR3 sequences, 5% to 6% of which are singletons. Sequences were obtained from whole blood. The source of these receptors is an adult who was a healthcare worker with PCR-confirmed SARS-CoV-2 infection or an uninfected control (not recorded which).

This clonotype was counted many times. The gene calls are TRBV12-3 or TRBV12-4 and TRBJ1-2; no definite D call. Trimming cost V 3 bases and J 0 bases, with 5 bases left between them. This CDR3 region has 13 residues. The DNA of the CDR3 is TGTGCCAGCAGTTTGGAGCCTAACTATGGCTACACCTTC. It translates to CASSLEPNYGYTF.

This clonotype was observed many times. The V and J genes are TRBV20-1 and TRBJ2-7, with D perhaps TRBD1 or TRBD2 (7 bases each). V was shortened by 1 base and J by 4 bases, with 17 bases between the two germline ends. The germline V gene encodes CDR1 DFQATT and CDR2 SNEGSKA (reference sequence). There are 15 residues in the CDR3. As DNA, the CDR3 is TGCAGTGCTAGAGGGGAGGGACAGAGATATTACGAGCAGTACTTC. Translated, it gives CSARGEGQRYYEQYF.

In DNA, the CDR3 is TGTGCCAGCAGCTTAGGTCGTTTCGCAGGGGGAAATGAGCAGTTCTTC. Encoded protein: CASSLGRFAGGNEQFF. The chain recombines TRBV7-8 with TRBJ2-1, with 7 bases that match TRBD1. The CDR3 totals 16 residues. Germline-derived CDR1 and CDR2 are SGHVS and FQNEAQ. J was trimmed by 7 bases and V by 1 base; bases with no gene match: 10.

In its sample, this clonotype was seen many times. The J gene is TRBJ1-1, the V gene TRBV7-8; D perhaps matches TRBD1 (6 bases). The CDR3 sequence is 12 residues long. Germline-derived CDR1 and CDR2 are SGHVS and FQNEAQ. Trimming shortened V by 8 bases and J by 5 bases, and 12 bases separated the two germline ends. CDR3 nucleotides: TGTGCCAGCGGCAGGGGAGGTACTGAAGCTTTCTTT. As protein: CASGRGGTEAFF.

This clonotype was observed many times. This chain uses TRBV4-1 with TRBJ2-5; 15 bases match TRBD2. V was clipped by 2 bases and J by 6 bases; unmatched bases: 13. From germline, CDR1 is MGHRA and CDR2 YSYEKL. The CDR3 covers 19 residues. Written as DNA, the CDR3 is TGCGCCAGCAGCCAACTCCGGACTAGCGGGGGGGCGTTATTTCAGACCCAGTACTTC. It specifies CASSQLRTSGGALFQTQYF.

The table lists this clonotype with many counts. The CDR3 region has the DNA TGTGCCAGCAGATACAGCCTAAACTATGGCTACACCTTC. Amino acid sequence: CASRYSLNYGYTF. The chain has TRBV6-5 and TRBJ1-2; D is unclear. This CDR3 spans 13 amino acids. Germline CDR1 reads MNHEY; CDR2 reads SVGAGI. Between the trimmed V and J ends, which lost 6 bases and 2 bases, there was a span of 10 bases.

This clonotype was counted many times. The rearrangement links TRBV10-3 to TRBJ2-2; 9 nucleotides agree with TRBD1. V lost 6 bases and J lost 3; bases outside the gene matches: 5. Germline V gives CDR1 ENHRY, CDR2 SYGVKD. The CDR3 consists of 15 residues. Written as DNA, the CDR3 is TGTGCCATCAGCCCGACAGGGGGTGACACCGGGGAGCTGTTTTTT. Its translation: CAISPTGGDTGELFF.

The genes are TRBV20-1 and TRBJ2-2, with TRBD2 identical over 11 bases. Germline loops: CDR1 DFQATT, CDR2 SNEGSKA (reference sequence). The CDR3 is 14 amino acids. The trim removed 6 bases at V and 7 bases at J, leaving 7 bases unmatched. The CDR3 protein is CSATSGRRGGELFF. CDR3 bases: TGCAGTGCCACTAGCGGGAGAAGGGGCGGGGAGCTGTTTTTT.

This clonotype was picked up many times. The chain employs TRBV20-1 and TRBJ2-7; 8 nucleotides line up with TRBD2. CDR1 DFQATT and CDR2 SNEGSKA come from the germline V gene (reference sequence). The CDR3 length is 15 residues. Unmatched junction bases numbered 10, after V lost 6 bases and J lost 0 bases. In DNA form, the CDR3 reads TGCAGTGCCCACCACGGCAGCGGGAGCTCCTACGAGCAGTACTTC. Its protein is CSAHHGSGSSYEQYF.

In this sample, this clonotype turned up many times. The V call is TRBV12-3 or TRBV12-4, the J call TRBJ1-1; D not resolved. V lost 8 bases to trimming and J lost 1 base, with 17 bases between them. CDR3 length equals 15 residues. As DNA, the CDR3 is TGTGCCAGCGTTAGGCAGGAGGGCGGGAACACTGAAGCTTTCTTT. As protein: CASVRQEGGNTEAFF.

This clonotype has ten or more counts. The chain joins TRBV5-1 to TRBJ1-6, with TRBD1 matching 7 bases. V was clipped by 5 bases and J by 7 bases; unmatched bases: 9. This CDR3 is built from 15 residues. Looked up from germline, CDR1 is SGHRS and CDR2 is YFSETQ. This CDR3 is CASSLEARGNSPLHF. CDR3 coding DNA: TGCGCCAGCAGTCTCGAGGCCAGGGGGAATTCACCCCTCCACTTT.

V gene TRBV12-3 or TRBV12-4 combines with J gene TRBJ1-1; D is perhaps TRBD1 (5 bases). This CDR3 has 13 residues. The CDR3 DNA reads TGTGAGAGCCGGGAGGGGCTTTACACTGAAGCTTTCTTT. Its translation is CESREGLYTEAFF.

This clonotype was counted only a few times. The limits of the CDR3 on the DNA are not certain, so only TCRdb's listed CDR3 is given. The rearrangement joins TRBV20-1 to TRBJ2-7; TRBD1 was called by the table and not checked on the DNA. The CDR3 spans 13 amino acids, including both terminal residues. Germline V gene sequence: CDR1 DFQATT, CDR2 SNEGSKA (reference sequence). This CDR3 reads CSARNVGGGAAYF.

This clonotype came up many times. The V call is TRBV4-3, the J call TRBJ1-2; no firm D call. Germline values: CDR1 LGHNA, CDR2 YSLEER. Trimming pared 4 bases from V and 3 bases from J, leaving 15 bases between. The CDR3 is 15 residues long. The DNA for the CDR3 is TGCGCCAGCAGCCCTGGTGGAACACTATACTATGGCTACACCTTC. This gives the protein CASSPGGTLYYGYTF.

This clonotype appeared many times. The chain is built from TRBV7-2 and TRBJ2-2, with D unresolved. Trimming pared 0 bases from V and 6 bases from J, leaving 14 bases between. Germline V CDR1 and CDR2: SGHTA, FQGNSA. This CDR3 region has 16 residues. The CDR3 region has the DNA TGTGCCAGCAGCTTAGCGGTGGGGTGGAATCCCGGGGAGCTGTTTTTT. It translates to CASSLAVGWNPGELFF. Drawing the rest from reference TRBV7-2 and TRBJ2-2, the complete variable domain is GAGVSQSPSNKVTEKGKDVELRCDPISGHTALYWYRQSLGQGLEFLIYFQGNSAPDKSGLPSDRFSAERTGGSVSTLTIQRTQQEDSAVYLCASSLAVGWNPGELFFGEGSRLTVL.

This clonotype was seen ten or more times. This chain joins TRBV12-3 or TRBV12-4 and TRBJ2-1; TRBD1 agrees at 10 bases. With V trimmed by 6 bases and J by 10 bases, 15 bases remained unmatched. This CDR3 region has 16 residues. CDR3 amino acids: CASRRSGTGERGEQFF. In nucleotides, the CDR3 is TGTGCCAGCAGGCGATCCGGGACAGGGGAGCGAGGAGAGCAGTTCTTC.

The rearrangement uses TRBV12-5 and TRBJ1-1, with D possibly TRBD1 on 5 matching bases. The V and J ends lost 7 bases and 1 base respectively, with 25 bases between them. Germline CDR1 and CDR2: LGHNT and FRNRAP. CDR3 length equals 18 residues. DNA for the CDR3: TGTGCTAGTGCCGGGGGTTCGGGGCAAATCATAACGAACACTGAAGCTTTCTTT. Its translation: CASAGGSGQIITNTEAFF.

This clonotype was picked up many times. V gene TRBV5-1 combines with J gene TRBJ2-3; D is uncertain. CDR1 and CDR2 from the germline V gene are SGHRS and YFSETQ. The CDR3 sequence is 11 residues long. The ends were cut back, 1 base at V and 6 bases at J, with 3 bases in the middle. The chain's CDR3 is CASSLSDTQYF. CDR3 in DNA: TGCGCCAGCAGCTTGTCCGATACGCAGTATTTT.

This clonotype has ten or more counts. An end of the junction differs from the germline gene, which may be a read error. The chain couples TRBV27 to TRBJ1-1; D gene unclear. The germline V gene encodes CDR1 MNHEY and CDR2 SMNVEV (reference sequence). The CDR3 spans 15 residues. CDR3: CASSLLGRENTEAFF. In nucleotides, the CDR3 is TGTGCCAGCAGTTTATTAGGGCGAGAAAACACTGAAGCCTTCTTT.

This clonotype was recorded at least ten times. The gene calls are TRBV12-3 or TRBV12-4 and TRBJ1-2, with D maybe TRBD1 (5 bases). V was cut by 1 base and J by 8 bases, with 14 bases left in between. The CDR3 is 14 residues long. CDR3 bases: TGTGCCAGCAGTTTAGGAGGCAGGGTGGAGGGCTACACCTTC. Protein sequence: CASSLGGRVEGYTF.

This clonotype was seen ten or more times. The chain joins TRBV7-7 to TRBJ2-2, with TRBD2 matching 9 bases. V lost 5 bases to trimming and J lost 5 bases; unmatched junction nucleotides: 9. Germline V gives CDR1 SSHAT, CDR2 FNYEAQ (reference sequence). CDR3 length equals 16 residues. The CDR3 here is CASSPVASGITGELFF. The CDR3 nucleotides are TGTGCCAGCAGCCCCGTGGCTAGCGGGATTACCGGGGAGCTGTTTTTT.

This clonotype was picked up many times. The chain couples TRBV20-1 to TRBJ2-1; D uncertain. Germline assignment: CDR1 DFQATT and CDR2 SNEGSKA (reference sequence). Trimming stripped 5 bases from V and 2 bases from J, with 16 bases between. The CDR3 extends over 15 amino acids. The CDR3 DNA is TGCAGTGCTCCCCCCTCCGGAGACCCCTACAATGAGCAGTTCTTC. Residues: CSAPPSGDPYNEQFF.